Listed below are T cell receptor beta chains from one sample, sequenced in a study of response to subunit inactivated influenza vaccine. TCRdb itself ran the RT-PCR reads through MiXCR, one entry per CDR3 protein. This table holds roughly 760,000 distinct CDR3 sequences, about 20% found once. The input for sequencing was PBMCs from blood, taken about 5 days after vaccination. These receptors were taken from a man aged 50-59 years who received an inactivated influenza vaccine. The CDR3 runs from the conserved cysteine through the conserved F or W.

V gene	CDR3 protein
TRBV10-3	CATTPGTSGAETQYF
TRBV7-9	CASSLNQNTEAFF
TRBV5-5	CAMGPRHTYQETQYF
TRBV4-3	CASSQGTGGTNEKLFF
TRBV7-9	CASSLERDLTSYEQYF
TRBV20-1	CSARGGPSSYEQYF
TRBV7-9	CASSLGQSNSGNTIYF
TRBV29-1	CSSYEGETQYF
TRBV29-1	CSVSRGDNQPQHF
TRBV5-5	CASSLGVGGAQPQHF
TRBV6-2/TRBV6-3	CASSTGQGSYNEQFF
TRBV27	CASSGSDGYTDTQYF
TRBV28	CASCADQPQHF
TRBV28	CASSLLELDTQYF
TRBV6-5	CASSSQGSYNEQFF
TRBV28	CASSSLWEGSYNEQFF
TRBV29-1	CSVAKGLRSTDTQYF
TRBV10-3	CAIMRDGTGELFF
TRBV3-1	CASSHNPGGNSGNTIYF
TRBV7-2	CASSLGGQGATGELFF
TRBV28	CASLSWDRSTDTQYF
TRBV24-1	CATSDLPRQGARTGELFF
TRBV5-1	CASSLLASRVEYEQYF
TRBV25-1	CASSESPGQGALSGANVLTF
TRBV6-5	CASSLQISTEAFF
TRBV6-1	CASSEREGFGEQYF
TRBV20-1	CSARDISGSQAFF
TRBV5-6	CASSFTDYEQYF
TRBV12-3/TRBV12-4	CASSPSGTSGFNEQFF